This T cell receptor beta chain was retrieved from a study of blood T cell repertoires in COVID-19. Looking at the study overall: Both acute and convalescent COVID-19 samples were obtained from the United States, Italy and Spain. T cells, B-cell-depleted T cells, or PBMCs supplied cDNA or gDNA.

As processed by the authors: Amplification from reference gene primers served as the basis for estimated nucleated cell counts. The repertoire was sequenced with immunoSEQ multiplex PCR; TCRdb's copy has only in-frame clones and lacks some. V and J calls and clone size come straight from that table; D and trimming were deduced from the DNA. The sample includes tens of thousands of clones, roughly nine tenths of them seen just once. Sequenced material: peripheral blood. This clonotype was sampled from a man older than 75 with acute or convalescent COVID-19.

The chain's CDR3 is CASSNQGGAYEQYF. CDR3 coding DNA: TGTGCCAGCAGCAACCAGGGAGGGGCCTACGAGCAGTACTTC. The gene calls are TRBV7-2 and TRBJ2-7; 7 nucleotides agree with TRBD2. V trimming: 5 bases; J trimming: 2 bases; junction bases outside the gene matches: 6. The CDR3 consists of 14 residues. Germline loops: CDR1 SGHTA, CDR2 FQGNSA.